This T cell receptor beta chain is drawn from a study of T-cell reconstitution after alpha-beta-depleted transplantation in children. From germline, CDR1 is ENHRY and CDR2 SYGVKD. Trimming removed 1 base at V and 3 bases at J, with 2 bases between. This CDR3 comprises 12 residues. This clonotype showed up many times. The antigen is not known. Overall study findings and caveats: After transplant, at about two months, alpha-beta T cells were reportedly derived from several hundred expanded graft clones.

Molecular barcoding with unique molecular identifiers was used for the TCRbeta library. TCRdb reanalysed the PCR reads using MiXCR and keeps one entry per CDR3 protein. The sample records 600,000 or so distinct CDR3 sequences, 20% to 25% being singletons. The J gene is TRBJ2-3, the V gene TRBV10-3; D not certain. Sequencing was performed on PBMCs, mostly from graft donor cells, taken 360 days after TCRalphabeta/CD19-depleted stem cell transplant. This TCR came from a boy younger than two who had a stem cell transplant for acute myeloid leukemia, so the T cells may come from the graft donor. In nucleotides, the CDR3 is TGTGCCATCAGTGAGTGGACAGATACGCAGTATTTT. Amino acid sequence: CAISEWTDTQYF.